These 5 T cell receptor beta chains were all obtained from the same sample, sequenced in a study of blood T cell repertoires in COVID-19. This table comes from immunoSEQ multiplex PCR, and its TCRdb copy is limited to in-frame clones, with some not included. This table holds more than 200,000 clones, about 80% found once. Material: peripheral blood. These receptors were collected from a man between 45 and 60 years old with active or convalescent COVID-19.

The chain recombines TRBV1 with TRBJ1-6. TRBV1 is a pseudogene locus. This CDR3 is 8 amino acids long. CDR3 sequence: CTPGALHF. The CDR3 coding sequence is TGCACCCCCGGGGCCCTCCACTTT.

The chain combines TRBV6-6 with TRBJ1-6; 7 positions agree with TRBD1. Germline CDR1 MNHNY, CDR2 SVGAGI (reference sequence). There are 15 residues in the CDR3. The V and J ends lost 5 bases and 10 bases, in that order; junction bases with no gene match: 11. The DNA for the CDR3 is TGTGCCAGCAGTAAGCCCGGGGACAGCCGGTCACCCCTCCACTTT. This sequence encodes CASSKPGDSRSPLHF.

CDR3: CAWSVGQGLFF. In nucleotides, the CDR3 is TGTGCCTGGAGTGTTGGGCAGGGCTTGTTTTTT. The chain links TRBV30 to TRBJ1-4; D might be TRBD1 (5 bases). Looked up from germline, CDR1 is GTSNPN and CDR2 is SVGIG (reference sequence). The CDR3 loop spans 11 amino acids. Trimming took off 0 bases at V and 15 bases at J, with 11 bases between the two ends.

This sequence joins TRBV4-1 and TRBJ2-3, with unresolved D. The CDR3 covers 12 residues. From germline, CDR1 is MGHRA and CDR2 YSYEKL. Trimming cost V 4 bases and J 6 bases, with 8 bases left between them. For the CDR3, the DNA is TGCGCCAGCAGCCTCAGTGGCGATACGCAGTATTTT. Translated, it gives CASSLSGDTQYF.

The chain combines TRBV29-1 with TRBJ2-7; unclear D gene. Germline CDR1 SQVTM, CDR2 ANQGSEA. The CDR3 has 13 residues. V shed 0 bases and J shed 2 bases, with 8 bases lying between them. The CDR3 loop reads CSVEEGVAYEQYF. The CDR3 nucleotides read TGCAGCGTTGAAGAAGGAGTAGCCTACGAGCAGTACTTC.